These 9 T cell receptor beta chains share one sample of origin, sequenced in a study of T-cell reconstitution after alpha-beta-depleted transplantation in children. Unique molecular identifiers were incorporated during preparation of the TCRbeta library. TCRdb reprocessed the PCR reads via MiXCR and lists one record per CDR3 protein. The profile shows approximately 500,000 distinct CDR3 sequences, approximately 10% of them singletons. The sequences come from PBMCs, collected before TCRalphabeta/CD19-depleted stem cell transplant. These receptor sequences come from a child younger than 10 with inherited bone marrow failure, due to receive a stem cell transplant.

V usage is TRBV6-5 and J usage is TRBJ2-2; D uncertain. Per the germline V gene, CDR1 is MNHEY and CDR2 is SVGAGI. V was cut by 0 bases and J by 4 bases, with 9 bases left in between. The CDR3 extends over 15 amino acids. This CDR3 is CASSYSNGPTGELFF. In nucleotides, the CDR3 is TGTGCCAGCAGTTACTCGAATGGACCCACCGGGGAGCTGTTTTTT.

This clonotype was counted ten times or more. This rearrangement joins TRBV5-1 to TRBJ2-3; 7 positions match TRBD1. The ends lost 4 bases at V and 4 bases at J; junction bases unmatched: 6. This CDR3 has 14 amino acids. CDR1 and CDR2 from the germline V gene are SGHRS and YFSETQ. CDR3 bases: TGCGCCAGCAGCCCGGGACAGACCCCAGATACGCAGTATTTT. Protein: CASSPGQTPDTQYF.

The chain links TRBV5-1 to TRBJ2-4, with 10 bases aligning to TRBD2. The length of the CDR3 is 15 residues. CDR1 is SGHRS and CDR2 is YFSETQ in the germline V gene. V was clipped by 0 bases and J by 7 bases; unmatched bases: 4. The DNA of the CDR3 is TGCGCCAGCAGCTTGGTAGCTAGCGGGAGTAACATTCAGTACTTC. Residues: CASSLVASGSNIQYF.

This clonotype was seen more than once but under ten times. The chain recombines TRBV20-1 with TRBJ2-7; 12 positions agree with TRBD2. V shed 1 base, J shed 8 bases, and the junction held 12 bases outside the gene matches. Germline lookup yields CDR1 DFQATT and CDR2 SNEGSKA (reference sequence). The CDR3 contains 16 residues. The CDR3 DNA reads as TGCAGTGCTAGAGGGGGGATGCTAGCGGGAGGGCCCCAGCAGTACTTC. Its protein product is CSARGGMLAGGPQQYF.

A word on this clonotype: This may arise from a read error, as a much more abundant clone is one base away. This chain links TRBV3-1 with TRBJ2-7; no firm D call. The CDR3 covers 14 residues. Germline V CDR1 and CDR2: LGHDT, YNNKEL (reference sequence). The CDR3 DNA reads TGTGGCAGCAGCCAAGAGAACAATCTGAGGGAGCAGTACTTC. Amino acids: CGSSQENNLREQYF.

This clonotype was counted ten times or more. The genes are TRBV11-2 and TRBJ2-1, with 11 positions matching TRBD2. V was clipped by 1 base and J by 4 bases; unmatched bases: 0. This CDR3 region has 15 residues. Germline V gene data show CDR1 as SGHAT and CDR2 as FQNNGV. The CDR3 nucleotides are TGTGCCAGCAGCTTAGCTAGCGGGGGGTACAATGAGCAGTTCTTC. This translates into CASSLASGGYNEQFF. Full variable domain (outside the CDR3, taken from reference TRBV11-2 and TRBJ2-1): EAGVAQSPRYKIIEKRQSVAFWCNPISGHATLYWYQQILGQGPKLLIQFQNNGVVDDSQLPKDRFSAERLKGVDSTLKIQPAKLEDSAVYLCASSLASGGYNEQFFGPGTRLTVL.

A few counts support this clonotype. The rearrangement joins TRBV27 to TRBJ2-7; D gene uncertain. V was cut by 5 bases and J by 4 bases, with 15 bases left in between. The CDR3 is 14 residues long. The germline V gene has CDR1 MNHEY and CDR2 SMNVEV (reference sequence). In DNA form, the CDR3 reads TGTGCCAGCAGTCAAAGGACCCAGCTGTACGAGCAGTACTTC. The encoded protein is CASSQRTQLYEQYF.

This clonotype was observed at least ten times. The gene calls are TRBV4-2 and TRBJ2-7, with unresolved D. Trimming stripped 0 bases from V and 1 base from J, with 10 bases between. The CDR3 is made up of 15 amino acids. Germline CDR1 LGHNA, CDR2 YNFKEQ. CDR3 nucleotide sequence: TGTGCCAGCAGCCAAGAAGTCTCAAGGTCCTACGAGCAGTACTTC. Amino acids: CASSQEVSRSYEQYF.

In this sample, this clonotype turned up many times. The V call is TRBV19, the J call TRBJ2-7, with D possibly being TRBD1 (6 bases). V dropped 5 bases and J dropped 2 bases, with 13 bases sitting between them. The CDR3 is 14 amino acids. Per germline, CDR1 LNHDA and CDR2 SQIVND (reference sequence). CDR3 protein: CASSAAGVTYEQYF. In DNA, the CDR3 is TGTGCCAGTAGTGCCGCAGGGGTTACCTACGAGCAGTACTTC.